This T cell receptor beta chain comes out of a study of graft-versus-host responses after intestinal transplantation. As for the study in general: Every one of the recipients received anti-thymocyte globulin induction and afterwards took tacrolimus and steroids for roughly three years.

Germline loops: CDR1 SGHRS, CDR2 YFSETQ. Trimming cost V 0 bases and J 3 bases, with 10 bases left between them. CDR3 size: 15 residues. Profiling relied on immunoSEQ multiplex PCR, and the TCRdb table lists in-frame clones only, not all of them. Of over 65,000 clones detected, roughly 90% appear once; the ten largest clones hold 0.55% to 0.75%. The sequence came from a human patient who received an intestinal transplant, so some T cells may come from the graft donor. The chain recombines TRBV5-1 with TRBJ1-5, with D unresolved. The sequencing here drew on PBMCs, taken 98 days after intestinal transplantation. CDR3 in DNA: TGCGCCAGCAGCTTGGACGGGCAGCCCAATCAGCCCCAGCATTTT. This gives the protein CASSLDGQPNQPQHF.